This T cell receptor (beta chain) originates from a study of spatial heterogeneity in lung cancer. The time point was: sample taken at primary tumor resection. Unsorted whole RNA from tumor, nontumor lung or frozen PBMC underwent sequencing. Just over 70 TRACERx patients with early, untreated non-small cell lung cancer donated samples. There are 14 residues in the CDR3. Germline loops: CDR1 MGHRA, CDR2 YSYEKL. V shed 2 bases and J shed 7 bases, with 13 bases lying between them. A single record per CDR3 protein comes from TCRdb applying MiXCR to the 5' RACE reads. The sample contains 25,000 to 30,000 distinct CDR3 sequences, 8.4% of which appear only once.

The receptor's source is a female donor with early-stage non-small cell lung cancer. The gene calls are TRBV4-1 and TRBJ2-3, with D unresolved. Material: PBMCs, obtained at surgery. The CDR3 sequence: CASSQFGVRNTQYF. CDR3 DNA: TGCGCCAGCAGCCAATTTGGAGTCAGGAATACGCAGTATTTT.